The 15 T cell receptor beta chains below all came from one sample that was sequenced in a study of identical twins. MiXCR, run by TCRdb on the 5' RACE reads, gives a single entry per CDR3 protein. The sample holds approximately 1.8 million distinct CDR3 sequences, roughly 35% seen once. The sequenced sample consisted of cord blood. The receptors derive from a newborn girl in good health.

The J gene is TRBJ1-2, the V gene TRBV4-2, with 12 bases aligning to TRBD1. There are 16 residues in the CDR3. CDR1 and CDR2 (germline): LGHNA, YNFKEQ. With V trimmed by 1 base and J by 6 bases, 6 bases remained unmatched. The DNA of the CDR3 is TGTGCCAGCAGCCAAGTGGGACAGGGGGCGGTGAATGGCTACACCTTC. Its translation: CASSQVGQGAVNGYTF.

This clonotype was detected ten times or more. The rearrangement joins TRBV28 to TRBJ2-7, with D possibly TRBD1 on 5 matching bases. The CDR3 is 15 amino acids. Germline-derived CDR1 and CDR2 are MDHEN and SYDVKM. Trimming cost V 2 bases and J 0 bases, with 11 bases left between them. DNA of the CDR3: TGTGCCAGCAGTTTAAGGGGCGGCCCCTCCTACGAGCAGTACTTC. Translating gives CASSLRGGPSYEQYF.

The V and J genes are TRBV12-3 or TRBV12-4 and TRBJ2-1; possibly TRBD2 for D (6 bases). V lost 8 bases to trimming and J lost 5 bases, with 16 bases between them. This CDR3 has 14 residues. The CDR3 protein is CASEEGNAHNEQFF. For the CDR3, the DNA is TGTGCCAGCGAGGAGGGAAATGCACACAATGAGCAGTTCTTC.

Only one count was recorded for this clonotype. In DNA, the CDR3 is TGCGCCAGCAGCCGGGACAGTAGGTCAACTAATGAAAAACTGTTTTTT. Amino acids: CASSRDSRSTNEKLFF. The chain is built from TRBV5-1 and TRBJ1-4, with 7 bases lining up with TRBD1. Germline CDR1 SGHRS, CDR2 YFSETQ. CDR3 size: 16 residues. Germline trimming cut 4 bases from V and 0 bases from J; bases unmatched to any gene: 6.

This clonotype showed up just a few times. The chain uses TRBV24-1 and TRBJ2-3; 10 bases fit TRBD2. V trimming: 0 bases; J trimming: 1 base; junction bases outside the gene matches: 0. Germline assignment: CDR1 KGHDR and CDR2 SFDVKD. CDR3 length: 16 residues. DNA of the CDR3: TGTGCCACCAGTGATTTGGGGACTAGCGGCACAGATACGCAGTATTTT. Translation gives CATSDLGTSGTDTQYF.

This clonotype was seen more than once but under ten times. The gene calls are TRBV7-2 and TRBJ2-6; no firm D call. The CDR3 runs to 15 residues. Per germline, CDR1 SGHTA and CDR2 FQGNSA. V lost 3 bases, J lost 2 bases, and 8 bases lay in between. CDR3 loop: CASSLAVTGANVLTF. CDR3 sequence (DNA): TGTGCCAGCAGCTTGGCGGTTACTGGGGCCAACGTCCTGACTTTC.

In this sample, this clonotype turned up once. The V call is TRBV19, the J call TRBJ2-7, with D perhaps TRBD1 (5 bases). V lost 5 bases and J lost 0, with 14 bases in between. CDR3 length: 15 residues. Germline CDR1 LNHDA, CDR2 SQIVND (reference sequence). The CDR3 region is CASSGAISASYEQYF. CDR3 bases: TGTGCCAGTAGTGGGGCGATATCTGCCTCCTACGAGCAGTACTTC.

Points on this clonotype: A much bigger clone sits one base away, suggesting this may be a read error. This sequence joins TRBV29-1 and TRBJ2-7; D is possibly TRBD2 (6 bases). This CDR3 has 13 amino acids. Per the germline V gene, CDR1 is SQVTM and CDR2 is ANQGSEA. Trimming stripped 5 bases from V and 3 bases from J, with 14 bases between. The CDR3 DNA is TGCAGCGTTCCCGGGACTCTTAGCTACGAGCAGTACTTC. Encoded protein: CSVPGTLSYEQYF.

J is TRBJ2-5 and V is TRBV27; D perhaps matches TRBD1 (6 bases). The tail of the sequence fits TRBJ2-7 better, so the J call may be wrong. Germline CDR1 and CDR2: MNHEY and SMNVEV (reference sequence). The length of the CDR3 is 13 residues. CDR3 residues: CASSETGHYEQYF. The DNA for the CDR3 is TGTGCCAGCAGTGAGACGGGACACTACGAGCAGTACTTC.

V and J are TRBV19 and TRBJ1-2, with 8 bases identical to TRBD1. The germline CDR1 and CDR2 sequences are LNHDA and SQIVND (reference sequence). This CDR3 region has 12 residues. The trim removed 10 bases at V and 5 bases at J, leaving 6 bases unmatched. The CDR3 nucleotides are TGTGCCACCACGACAGGGGCTTATGGCTACACCTTC. Protein sequence: CATTTGAYGYTF.

J is TRBJ2-1 and V is TRBV10-3; D is unresolved. The J call may be wrong; the DNA end is better matched by TRBJ2-7. Germline CDR1 is ENHRY and CDR2 is SYGVKD. The CDR3 runs to 15 residues. CDR3 amino acids: CATLKTDSSYNEQYF. The CDR3 DNA follows: TGTGCCACCCTGAAGACCGATAGCTCCTACAATGAGCAGTACTTC.

This clonotype appeared many times. The chain has TRBV27 and TRBJ2-5; 10 bases fit TRBD1. The CDR3 loop spans 14 amino acids. The germline V gene has CDR1 MNHEY and CDR2 SMNVEV (reference sequence). V shed 5 bases and J 6 bases; nucleotides not matched to a gene: 6. The CDR3 here is CASSLRTGGQTQYF. DNA of the CDR3: TGTGCCAGCAGTCTTAGGACAGGGGGTCAGACCCAGTACTTC.

V gene TRBV20-1 combines with J gene TRBJ1-6; D unresolved. The CDR3 sequence is 19 residues long. V was clipped by 0 bases and J by 0 bases, with 18 bases between them. Germline V gives CDR1 DFQATT, CDR2 SNEGSKA (reference sequence). The chain's CDR3 is CSARDTQRTSLSYNSPLHF. As DNA, the CDR3 is TGCAGTGCTAGAGACACACAGCGTACGAGTCTCTCCTATAATTCACCCCTCCACTTT.

This clonotype was found a few times. The CDR3 sequence is CASSPSSGQGGYTF. In DNA, the CDR3 is TGCGCCAGCAGTCCCAGTTCAGGTCAAGGGGGCTACACCTTC. The chain carries TRBV10-2 and TRBJ1-2; the D is unclear. The V end lost 5 bases, the J end lost 8 bases, and 18 bases lay between the germline ends. The CDR3 covers 14 residues. Germline V gives CDR1 WSHSY, CDR2 SAAADI.

The CDR3 DNA is TGCGCCAGCAGCCTCGTCGGACCTGATGGGCCCCAGCATTTT. This codes for CASSLVGPDGPQHF. The gene calls are TRBV5-1 and TRBJ1-5; D ambiguous. Trimming removed 4 bases at V and 9 bases at J, with 17 bases between. The germline V gene encodes CDR1 SGHRS and CDR2 YFSETQ. CDR3 length: 14 amino acids. The complete variable domain, with remaining parts taken from reference TRBV5-1 and TRBJ1-5, reads KAGVTQTPRYLIKTRGQQVTLSCSPISGHRSVSWYQQTPGQGLQFLFEYFSETQRNKGNFPGRFSGRQFSNSRSEMNVSTLELGDSALYLCASSLVGPDGPQHFGDGTRLSIL.